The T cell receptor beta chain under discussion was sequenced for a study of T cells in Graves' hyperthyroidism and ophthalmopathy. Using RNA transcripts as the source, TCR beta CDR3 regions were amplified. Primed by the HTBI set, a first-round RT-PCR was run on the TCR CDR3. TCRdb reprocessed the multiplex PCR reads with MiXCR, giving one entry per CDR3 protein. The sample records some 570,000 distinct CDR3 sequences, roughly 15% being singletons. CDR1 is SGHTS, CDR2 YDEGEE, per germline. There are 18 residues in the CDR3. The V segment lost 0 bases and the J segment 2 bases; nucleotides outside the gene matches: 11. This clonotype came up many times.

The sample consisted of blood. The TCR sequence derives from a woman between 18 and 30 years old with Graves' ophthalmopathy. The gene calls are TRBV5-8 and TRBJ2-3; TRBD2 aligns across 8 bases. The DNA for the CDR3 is TGTGCCAGCAGCTTGGTGGCTAGCGGGCCCCTCCACACAGATACGCAGTATTTT. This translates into CASSLVASGPLHTDTQYF.